This T cell receptor beta chain was retrieved from a study of T-cell reconstitution after alpha-beta-depleted transplantation in children. General study points: Several hundred graft clones that had expanded were reportedly the source of alpha-beta T cells about two months after transplant. T-cell counts and diversity were attributed mostly to newly produced T cells one year after transplant. After transplant, high TCRbeta diversity at day 60 in some patients arose from surviving recipient T cells and thymic progenitors.

The authors prepared the TCRbeta library with unique molecular identifiers. In TCRdb, the PCR reads were re-called with MiXCR into one record per CDR3 protein. This sample carries around 500,000 distinct CDR3 sequences, approximately 22% of them seen once, and the ten largest clones take 14%. V was clipped by 3 bases and J by 4 bases, with 15 bases between them. Germline CDR1 is SQVTM and CDR2 is ANQGSEA. This CDR3 spans 14 amino acids. Many counts were recorded for this clonotype. Its antigen is unidentified. The sample was PBMCs, mostly from graft donor cells, taken 360 days after TCRalphabeta/CD19-depleted stem cell transplant. The V and J genes are TRBV29-1 and TRBJ2-5; perhaps TRBD2 as D (6 bases). The receptor comes from a boy younger than two who had a stem cell transplant for acute myeloid leukemia, so the T cells may come from the graft donor. Here the CDR3 reads CSVEGRRDLETQYF. CDR3 coding DNA: TGCAGCGTTGAGGGAAGGAGGGACCTAGAGACCCAGTACTTC.